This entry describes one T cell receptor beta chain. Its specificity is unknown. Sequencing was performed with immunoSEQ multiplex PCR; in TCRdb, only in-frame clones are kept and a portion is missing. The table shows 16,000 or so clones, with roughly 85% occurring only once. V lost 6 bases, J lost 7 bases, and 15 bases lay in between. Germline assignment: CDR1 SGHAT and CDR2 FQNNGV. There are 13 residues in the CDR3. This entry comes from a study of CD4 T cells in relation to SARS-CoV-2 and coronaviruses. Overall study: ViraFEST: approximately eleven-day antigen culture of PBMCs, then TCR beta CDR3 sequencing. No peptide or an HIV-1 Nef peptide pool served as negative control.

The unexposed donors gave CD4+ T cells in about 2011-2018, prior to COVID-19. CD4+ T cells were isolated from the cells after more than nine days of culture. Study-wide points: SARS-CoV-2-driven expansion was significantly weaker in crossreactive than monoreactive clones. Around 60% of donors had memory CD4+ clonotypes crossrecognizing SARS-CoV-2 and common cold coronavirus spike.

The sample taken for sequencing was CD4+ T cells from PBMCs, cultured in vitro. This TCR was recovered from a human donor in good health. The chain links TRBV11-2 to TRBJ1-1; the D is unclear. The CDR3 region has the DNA TGTGCCAGCAGTCAGAGACGGGATCTTGAAGCTTTCTTT. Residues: CASSQRRDLEAFF.